This T cell receptor beta chain was sequenced for a study of cytomegalovirus exposure and HLA in healthy donors. The repertoire was sequenced with immunoSEQ multiplex PCR; TCRdb's copy has only in-frame clones and lacks some. In the table there are roughly 60,000 clones, about 96% of which are singletons. Germline CDR1 is SQVTM and CDR2 is ANQGSEA. The CDR3 consists of 13 residues. The J segment lost 0 bases and the V segment lost 6 bases, leaving 3 bases of the junction unmatched. Sequenced material: PBMCs. This sequence originates from a woman aged 18-29 years in good health and CMV-seronegative. The genes are TRBV29-1 and TRBJ1-2; 8 bases map to TRBD1. CDR3 in DNA: TGCAGCGTCCGGACAGGGTCTAACTATGGCTACACCTTC. It is translated as CSVRTGSNYGYTF.